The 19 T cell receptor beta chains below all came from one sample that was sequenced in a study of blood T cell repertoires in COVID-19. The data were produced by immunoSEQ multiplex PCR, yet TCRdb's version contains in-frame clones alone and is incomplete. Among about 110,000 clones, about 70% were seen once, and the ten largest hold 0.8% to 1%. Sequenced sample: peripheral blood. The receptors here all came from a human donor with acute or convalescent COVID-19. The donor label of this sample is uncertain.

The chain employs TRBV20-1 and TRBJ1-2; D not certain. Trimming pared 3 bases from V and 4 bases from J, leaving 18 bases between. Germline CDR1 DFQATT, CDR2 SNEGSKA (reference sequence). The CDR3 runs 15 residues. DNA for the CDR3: TGCAGTGCTAGTGGTCGGTGGGCCAGACCCTATGGCTACACCTTC. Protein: CSASGRWARPYGYTF.

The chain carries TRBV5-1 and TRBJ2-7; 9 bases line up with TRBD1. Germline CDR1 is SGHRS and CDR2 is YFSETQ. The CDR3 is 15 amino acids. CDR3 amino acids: CASSTRDRERERGSV. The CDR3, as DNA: TGCGCCAGCAGCACCAGGGACAGGGAAAGGGAACGGGGGTCTGTC.

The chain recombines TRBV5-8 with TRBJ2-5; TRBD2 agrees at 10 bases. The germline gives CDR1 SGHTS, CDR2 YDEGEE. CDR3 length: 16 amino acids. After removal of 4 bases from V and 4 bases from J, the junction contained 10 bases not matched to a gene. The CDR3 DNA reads TGTGCCAGCAGCCGACTAGCGGGCGGGGCTTTAGAGACCCAGTACTTC. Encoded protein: CASSRLAGGALETQYF. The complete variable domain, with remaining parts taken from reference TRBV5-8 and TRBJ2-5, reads EAGVTQSPTHLIKTRGQQATLRCSPISGHTSVYWYQQALGLGLQFLLWYDEGEERNRGNFPPRFSGRQFPNYSSELNVNALELEDSALYLCASSRLAGGALETQYFGPGTRLLVL.

The CDR3 nucleotides read TGCGCCAGCAGCCAAGGGAGCGTGGGGACCCAGTACTTC. Translating it yields CASSQGSVGTQYF. The genes are TRBV4-1 and TRBJ2-5; D ambiguous. Per germline, CDR1 MGHRA and CDR2 YSYEKL. The CDR3 sequence is 13 residues long. The V end lost 1 base, the J end lost 7 bases, and 10 bases lay between the germline ends.

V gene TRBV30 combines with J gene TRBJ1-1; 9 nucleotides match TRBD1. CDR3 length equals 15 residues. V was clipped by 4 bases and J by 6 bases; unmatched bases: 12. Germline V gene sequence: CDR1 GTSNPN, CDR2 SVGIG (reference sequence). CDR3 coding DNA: TGTGCCTGGAAGGGTCGGGACAGGGTTTATGCTGAAGCTTTCTTT. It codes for CAWKGRDRVYAEAFF.

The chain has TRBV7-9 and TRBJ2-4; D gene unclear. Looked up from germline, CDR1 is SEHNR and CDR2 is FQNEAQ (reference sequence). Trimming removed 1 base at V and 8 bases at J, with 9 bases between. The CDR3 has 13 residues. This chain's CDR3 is CASSLGGFDIQYF. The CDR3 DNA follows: TGTGCCAGCAGCTTAGGAGGATTCGACATTCAGTACTTC.

The chain's CDR3 is CASSLLTGGQEKLFF. The CDR3 region has the DNA TGCGCCAGCAGCTTGTTGACAGGGGGTCAGGAAAAACTGTTTTTT. The chain uses TRBV5-1 and TRBJ1-4, with 9 nucleotides matching TRBD1. Per germline, CDR1 SGHRS and CDR2 YFSETQ. The CDR3 is 15 residues long. With V trimmed by 1 base and J by 8 bases, 6 bases remained unmatched.

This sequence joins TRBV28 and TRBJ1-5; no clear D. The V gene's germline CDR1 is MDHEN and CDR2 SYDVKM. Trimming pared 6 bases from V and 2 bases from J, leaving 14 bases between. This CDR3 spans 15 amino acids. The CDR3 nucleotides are TGTGCCAGCAGCAATCTGGCCGCAGGCAATCAGCCCCAGCATTTT. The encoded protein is CASSNLAAGNQPQHF.

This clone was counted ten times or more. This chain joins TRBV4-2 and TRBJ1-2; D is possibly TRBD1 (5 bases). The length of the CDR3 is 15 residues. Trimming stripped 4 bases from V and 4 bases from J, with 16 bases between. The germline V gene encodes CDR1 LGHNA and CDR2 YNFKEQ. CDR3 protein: CASSLTRDGGYGYTF. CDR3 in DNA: TGTGCCAGCAGCCTCACCAGGGACGGGGGCTATGGCTACACCTTC.

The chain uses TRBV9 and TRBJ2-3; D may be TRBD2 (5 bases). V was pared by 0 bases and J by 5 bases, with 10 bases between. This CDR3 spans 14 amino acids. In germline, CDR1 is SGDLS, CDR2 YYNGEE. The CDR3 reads CASSVAVGGDTQYF. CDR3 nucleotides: TGTGCCAGCAGCGTAGCGGTCGGAGGAGATACGCAGTATTTT.

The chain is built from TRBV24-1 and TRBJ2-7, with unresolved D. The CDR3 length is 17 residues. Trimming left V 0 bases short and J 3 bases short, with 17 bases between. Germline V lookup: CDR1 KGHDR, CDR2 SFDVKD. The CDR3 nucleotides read TGTGCCACCAGTGATTTGGAGGTCGTCCAGTACCGCTACGAGCAGTACGTC. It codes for CATSDLEVVQYRYEQYV.

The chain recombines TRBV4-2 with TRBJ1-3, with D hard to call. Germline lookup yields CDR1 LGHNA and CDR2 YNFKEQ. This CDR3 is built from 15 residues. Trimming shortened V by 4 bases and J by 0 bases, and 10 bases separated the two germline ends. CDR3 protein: CASSPNPSSGNTIYF. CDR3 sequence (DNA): TGTGCCAGCAGCCCTAATCCGAGCTCTGGAAACACCATATATTTT.

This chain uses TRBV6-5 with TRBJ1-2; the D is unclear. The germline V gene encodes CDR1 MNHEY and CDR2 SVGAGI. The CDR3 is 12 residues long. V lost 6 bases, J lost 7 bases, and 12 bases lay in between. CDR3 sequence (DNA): TGTGCCAGCAGACACAGTGAGGGTGGCTACACCTTC. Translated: CASRHSEGGYTF.

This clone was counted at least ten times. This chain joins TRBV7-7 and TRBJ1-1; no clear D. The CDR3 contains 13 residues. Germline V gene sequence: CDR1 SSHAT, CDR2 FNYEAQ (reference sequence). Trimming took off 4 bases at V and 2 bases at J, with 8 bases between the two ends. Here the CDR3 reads CASSSALNTEAFF. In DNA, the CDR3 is TGTGCCAGCAGCTCCGCACTAAACACTGAAGCTTTCTTT.

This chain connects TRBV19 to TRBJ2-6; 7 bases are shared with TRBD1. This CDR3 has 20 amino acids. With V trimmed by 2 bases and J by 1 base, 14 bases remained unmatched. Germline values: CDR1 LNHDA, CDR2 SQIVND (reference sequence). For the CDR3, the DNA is TGTGCCAGTAGTATACACAGGGGTTCTGGGTTGAAATCTGGGGCCAACGTCCTGACTTTC. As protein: CASSIHRGSGLKSGANVLTF. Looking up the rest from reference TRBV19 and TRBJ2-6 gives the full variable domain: DGGITQSPKYLFRKEGQNVTLSCEQNLNHDAMYWYRQDPGQGLRLIYYSQIVNDFQKGDIAEGYSVSREKKESFPLTVTSAQKNPTAFYLCASSIHRGSGLKSGANVLTFGAGSRLTVL.

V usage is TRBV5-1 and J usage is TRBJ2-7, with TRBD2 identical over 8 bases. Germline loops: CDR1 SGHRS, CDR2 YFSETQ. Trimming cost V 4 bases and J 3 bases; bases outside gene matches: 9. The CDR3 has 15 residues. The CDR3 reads CASSPGGGFGYEQYF. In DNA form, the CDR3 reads TGCGCCAGCAGCCCGGGGGGGGGATTCGGCTACGAGCAGTACTTC.

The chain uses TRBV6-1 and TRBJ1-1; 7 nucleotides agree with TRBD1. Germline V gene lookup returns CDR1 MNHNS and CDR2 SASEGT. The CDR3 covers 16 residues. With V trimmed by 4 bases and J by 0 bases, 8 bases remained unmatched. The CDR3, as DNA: TGTGCCAGCAGTGGCCTGACAGGGAGGATGAACACTGAAGCTTTCTTT. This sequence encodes CASSGLTGRMNTEAFF.

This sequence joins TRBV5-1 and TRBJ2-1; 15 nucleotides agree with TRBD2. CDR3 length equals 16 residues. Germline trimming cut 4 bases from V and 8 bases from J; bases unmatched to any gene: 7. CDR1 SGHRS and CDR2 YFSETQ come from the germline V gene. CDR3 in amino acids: CASSGGLAGGPDEQFF. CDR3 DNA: TGCGCCAGCAGCGGCGGACTAGCGGGGGGGCCCGATGAGCAGTTCTTC.

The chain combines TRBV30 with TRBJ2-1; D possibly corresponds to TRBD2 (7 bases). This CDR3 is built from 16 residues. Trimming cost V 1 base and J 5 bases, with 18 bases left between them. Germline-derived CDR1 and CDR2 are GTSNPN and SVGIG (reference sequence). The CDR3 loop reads CAWSDLFGGPNNEQFF. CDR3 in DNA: TGTGCCTGGAGTGATCTATTCGGGGGGCCGAACAATGAGCAGTTCTTC.